This record concerns one TCR beta chain sequence. Its antigen is currently unknown. This entry belongs to a study of cytomegalovirus exposure and HLA in healthy donors. In germline, CDR1 is SGHDN, CDR2 FVKESK. Between the trimmed V and J ends, which lost 0 bases and 2 bases, there was a span of 8 bases. The CDR3 consists of 14 residues. Clones were read by immunoSEQ multiplex PCR, and TCRdb kept only the in-frame ones, dropping some. The table lists around 80,000 clones, around 96% of them singletons. Study-level results: While the bulk of TCR sequences proved rare, some public TCRs turned up in many donors. Subsequent analysis showed first-cohort TCR clusters tending to co-occur in 120 validation repertoires. A list of more than 150 TCR beta chains associated with cytomegalovirus was given.

Sequencing was done on a sample of PBMCs. The receptor's source is a woman between 18 and 29 years old in good health and CMV-seronegative. This chain connects TRBV14 to TRBJ2-7, with a tentative D call TRBD2 (5 bases). In DNA, the CDR3 is TGTGCCAGCAGCCAAGATAGCGTCACCTACGAGCAGTACTTC. This encodes CASSQDSVTYEQYF.